This T cell receptor (beta chain) was documented in a study of T cell responses to AZD1222 COVID-19 vaccine. The CDR3 has 13 residues. The ends were cut back, 0 bases at V and 8 bases at J, with 10 bases in the middle. CDR1 MNHEY and CDR2 SVGAGI come from the germline V gene. TCRdb keeps only in-frame clones here, not all; method: immunoSEQ multiplex PCR. The sample lists more than 85,000 clones; roughly 87% were seen once. The rearrangement uses TRBV6-5 and TRBJ1-1; D is uncertain. The TCR was taken from an adult in good health. The starting material was peripheral blood, obtained on day 0 of AZD1222 vaccination. The CDR3 nucleotides read TGTGCCAGCAGTTACTCCCCCGGGAGAGAAGCTTTCTTT. Translating gives CASSYSPGREAFF.